A single sample gave rise to the 29 T cell receptor beta chains below, sequenced in a study of T cells in women clearing cervical HPV infection. Some clones are missing from TCRdb's copy, which holds only in-frame ones; the method was immunoSEQ multiplex PCR. The table counts some 46,000 clones; approximately 34% lies in the top ten. Material: blood buffy coat. These receptors came from a woman aged 18-69 years with a cervical HPV16 infection that either progressed to CIN3+ or cleared (not recorded which).

Points on this clone: With the read ending 3 residues before the CDR3 end, the germline J gene is used to fill in that end. This chain connects TRBV7-9 to TRBJ2-3; perhaps TRBD1 as D (6 bases). CDR3 length equals 15 residues. From germline, CDR1 is SEHNR and CDR2 FQNEAQ (reference sequence). CDR3 loop: CASSLSGAGVETQYF. CDR3 DNA (partial): TGTGCCAGCAGCTTATCAGGGGCAGGGGTAGAGACG.

CDR3 region: CASSGGETQYF. The DNA read from the CDR3 is TGTGCCAGTAGTGGCGGTGAGACC. V is TRBV19 and J is TRBJ2-5; D is unclear. The missing CDR3 end, 3 residues past where the read stops, is filled in from the germline J gene. The CDR3 totals 11 residues. The V end lost 5 bases, the J end lost 5 bases, and 6 bases lay between the germline ends. Germline V lookup: CDR1 LNHDA, CDR2 SQIVND (reference sequence).

A remark on this clone: The DNA ends 3 residues before the CDR3 does, and the rest of the CDR3 is filled in from the germline J gene. This chain uses TRBV7-3 with TRBJ1-1, with 7 bases matching TRBD1. J was trimmed by 7 bases and V by 5 bases; bases with no gene match: 13. In germline, CDR1 is SGHTA, CDR2 FQGTGA. This CDR3 spans 15 amino acids. The chain's CDR3 is CASSDFFRGTGEAFF. Incomplete CDR3 DNA: TGTGCCAGCAGCGACTTCTTCAGGGGGACCGGTGAA.

A word on this clone: Read data end 3 residues before the CDR3 end; the end is taken from the germline J gene. The chain has TRBV14 and TRBJ2-4; unclear D gene. Germline values: CDR1 SGHDN, CDR2 FVKESK. Trimming removed 0 bases from V and 7 bases from J, with 13 bases in between. This CDR3 has 15 amino acids. The CDR3 bases that were read are TGTGCCAGCAGCCAAGAAGTCTCCGGGTCGAACATT. Residues: CASSQEVSGSNI. The CDR3 reads in full as CASSQEVSGSNIQYF.

Details on this clone: The read ends 3 residues shy of where the CDR3 ends; the end is completed using the germline J gene. This chain links TRBV19 with TRBJ1-2, with D possibly being TRBD1 (5 bases). The CDR3 length is 13 residues. V was pared by 4 bases and J by 4 bases, with 10 bases between. Germline CDR1 and CDR2: LNHDA and SQIVND (reference sequence). Incomplete CDR3 DNA: TGTGCCAGTAGTACGGGAGACAGCTATGGC. Residues: CASSTGDSYG. The CDR3 reads in full as CASSTGDSYGYTF.

Points on this clone: Coverage ceases 3 residues before the CDR3 finishes, and the germline J gene fills in the end. V is TRBV18 and J is TRBJ2-2, with D tentatively TRBD2 (5 bases). Germline V lookup: CDR1 KGHSH, CDR2 LQKENI. CDR3 length: 14 residues. CDR3 in amino acids: CASSPSGLDLPLFF. Incomplete CDR3 DNA: TGTGCCAGCTCACCCAGCGGATTGGATTTACCG.

Concerning this clone itself: The DNA ends 3 residues before the CDR3 does, and the rest of the CDR3 is filled in from the germline J gene. This chain connects TRBV5-6 to TRBJ1-4; maybe TRBD1 (5 bases). V lost 0 bases to trimming and J lost 6 bases, with 9 bases between them. Germline V gene sequence: CDR1 SGHDT, CDR2 YYEEEE. The CDR3 consists of 14 residues. The DNA read from the CDR3 is TGTGCCAGCAGCTTGGTGGGGGGAGATGAAAAA. Translation: CASSLVGGDEK. The full CDR3 reads CASSLVGGDEKLFF. Full variable domain (remainder filled in from reference TRBV5-6 and TRBJ1-4): DAGVTQSPTHLIKTRGQQVTLRCSPKSGHDTVSWYQQALGQGPQFIFQYYEEEERQRGNFPDRFSGHQFPNYSSELNVNALLLGDSALYLCASSLVGGDEKLFFGSGTQLSVL.

Regarding this clone: The CDR3 end falls 3 residues outside the read, so it is completed with the germline J gene. The chain employs TRBV7-2 and TRBJ2-2; the match to TRBD2 covers 10 bases. Germline V gene sequence: CDR1 SGHTA, CDR2 FQGNSA. The CDR3 is 15 amino acids. With V trimmed by 5 bases and J by 7 bases, 7 bases remained unmatched. CDR3 DNA (partial): TGTGCCAGCAGCGAGACTAGCGGGTGGGGCGGGGAG. Its protein product is CASSETSGWGGE. The full CDR3 protein reads CASSETSGWGGELFF.

On this clone: Read data end 3 residues before the CDR3 end; the end is taken from the germline J gene. The chain is built from TRBV18 and TRBJ2-3; D possibly corresponds to TRBD1 (6 bases). The CDR3 covers 15 residues. Germline V CDR1 and CDR2: KGHSH, LQKENI. Trimming stripped 0 bases from V and 8 bases from J, with 15 bases between. Incomplete CDR3 DNA: TGTGCCAGCTCACCACCAGGGGCCCCAGGGGCTACG. Translated: CASSPPGAPGAT. The whole CDR3 is CASSPPGAPGATQYF.

The sequenced part of the CDR3 DNA is TGTGCCAGCAGCCCCGAACAGAGCGGAACAGATACG. Its translation is CASSPEQSGTDT. The whole CDR3 sequence is CASSPEQSGTDTQYF. The chain combines TRBV7-6 with TRBJ2-3, with D perhaps matching TRBD2 (5 bases). The read halts 3 residues ahead of the CDR3 end, with the missing end drawn from the germline J gene. The CDR3 sequence is 15 residues long. CDR1 SGHVS and CDR2 FNYEAQ come from the germline V gene. The V gene lost 5 bases and the J gene lost 3 bases, with 15 bases spanning the gap.

Turning to this clone: The CDR3 extends 3 residues past the end of the read, so its final part is completed from the germline J gene. The chain uses TRBV7-9 and TRBJ2-7; 12 bases match TRBD2. V dropped 3 bases and J dropped 3; count of bases not matched to a gene: 3. Per the germline V gene, CDR1 is SEHNR and CDR2 is FQNEAQ (reference sequence). The CDR3 is 15 amino acids. The CDR3 sequence: CASSFGTSGLYEQYF. CDR3 bases read: TGTGCCAGCAGCTTCGGGACTAGCGGGCTCTACGAG.

Notes on this clone: The sequenced fragment ends 3 residues before the CDR3 boundary, so the rest is inferred from the germline J gene. J is TRBJ2-4 and V is TRBV30, with 11 bases that match TRBD2. Germline CDR1 reads GTSNPN; CDR2 reads SVGIG (reference sequence). The CDR3 runs to 14 residues. The covered CDR3 bases are TGTGCCTGCCGACTAGCGGGATACCAAGAGACT. This encodes CACRLAGYQET. The whole CDR3 sequence reads CACRLAGYQETQYF.

Of note for this clone: The observed sequence ends 3 residues before the CDR3 terminus, with the missing tail filled in from the germline J gene. This sequence joins TRBV28 and TRBJ2-3; TRBD1 matches 9 bases. Germline V gene data show CDR1 as MDHEN and CDR2 as SYDVKM. The CDR3 runs to 16 residues. The CDR3 bases that were read are TGTGCCAGCAGTTTTCTGGGACAGGGAAAACAAGAGACG. Protein sequence: CASSFLGQGKQET. Given in full, the CDR3 is CASSFLGQGKQETQYF. Full variable domain (rest looked up from reference TRBV28 and TRBJ2-3): DVKVTQSSRYLVKRTGEKVFLECVQDMDHENMFWYRQDPGLGLRLIYFSYDVKMKEKGDIPEGYSVSREKKERFSLILESASTNQTSMYLCASSFLGQGKQETQYFGPGTRLTVL.

A remark on this clone: The read ends 3 residues shy of where the CDR3 ends; the end is completed using the germline J gene. This chain connects TRBV2 to TRBJ1-5; the D gene is possibly TRBD1 (6 bases). Trimming removed 7 bases at V and 4 bases at J, with 11 bases between. Per germline, CDR1 SNHLY and CDR2 FYNNEI. The CDR3 runs to 13 residues. The CDR3 region is CASTGQGNQPQHF. The CDR3 DNA, read in part, is TGTGCCAGCACTGGCCAGGGGAATCAGCCC.

With respect to this clone: The read finishes 3 residues shy of the CDR3 end, and the germline J gene is used to complete it. V is TRBV10-3 and J is TRBJ2-7; D remains ambiguous. Germline V gives CDR1 ENHRY, CDR2 SYGVKD. CDR3 size: 11 residues. V was trimmed by 5 bases and J by 4 bases, leaving 6 bases between them. The covered CDR3 bases are TGTGCCATCAGTCCCAAATACGAG. Amino acid sequence: CAISPKYE. The entire CDR3 sequence reads CAISPKYEQYF.

A remark on this clone: At one end the junction does not follow the germline gene, possibly because of a read error. The read stops 3 residues short of the end of the CDR3; the missing end is completed from the germline J gene. The chain has TRBV7-9 and TRBJ2-7; D is undetermined. The germline V gene encodes CDR1 SEHNR and CDR2 FQNEAQ (reference sequence). CDR3 length: 12 residues. The sequenced CDR3 bases are TGTTCCAGCAGCTTAGACGGCTACGAG. Protein sequence: CSSSLDGYE. The CDR3, in full, reads CSSSLDGYEQYF.

Remarks on this clone: The CDR3 goes on 3 residues after the read ends, and that part is filled in from the germline J gene. The chain couples TRBV20-1 to TRBJ2-5, with D hard to call. V lost 7 bases and J lost 1, with 7 bases in between. Looked up from germline, CDR1 is DFQATT and CDR2 is SNEGSKA (reference sequence). CDR3 size: 11 residues. The CDR3 DNA, read in part, is TGCAGTGGTACAGTCCAAGAGACC. Protein product: CSGTVQET. The full CDR3 sequence reads CSGTVQETQYF.

A remark on this clone: The read falls 3 residues short of the CDR3 end, and the missing part is taken from the germline J gene. The chain couples TRBV6-2 or TRBV6-3 to TRBJ2-3; the match to TRBD1 covers 7 bases. Germline V gives CDR1 MNHEY, CDR2 SVGEGT. The CDR3 is 15 amino acids. CDR3 DNA, as far as it was read: TGTGCCAGCAGTGCGAGGGGGCAATGGTTTCAGCCG. Translated: CASSARGQWFQP. The CDR3, in full, reads CASSARGQWFQPQYF.

About this clone: The CDR3 end is not reached by the read, which stops 3 residues before it; the germline J gene fills it in. The chain uses TRBV14 and TRBJ2-2; D is unclear. Trimming removed 3 bases from V and 4 bases from J, with 6 bases in between. Germline CDR1 SGHDN, CDR2 FVKESK. The CDR3 contains 13 residues. This CDR3 is CASSHQSTGELFF. The CDR3 bases that were read are TGTGCCAGCAGCCACCAATCCACCGGGGAG.

Concerning this clone itself: The read ends 3 residues early relative to the CDR3; the germline J gene fills the gap. V usage is TRBV9 and J usage is TRBJ2-3; TRBD2 is a possible D gene (6 bases). CDR3 size: 14 residues. Germline lookup yields CDR1 SGDLS and CDR2 YYNGEE. The V gene lost 2 bases and the J gene lost 4 bases, with 11 bases spanning the gap. CDR3 bases read: TGTGCCAGCAGCGTTTCTAGCGCCCCAGATACG. This codes for CASSVSSAPDT. The full-length CDR3 reads as CASSVSSAPDTQYF.

Comments on this clone: The sequence runs out 3 residues before the end of the CDR3; the remainder is reconstructed from the germline J gene. This chain connects TRBV7-3 to TRBJ2-6, with D tentatively TRBD2 (5 bases). Germline values: CDR1 SGHTA, CDR2 FQGTGA. This CDR3 contains 14 residues. V lost 3 bases and J 5 bases, leaving 8 bases between the germline ends. This chain's CDR3 is CASSFGERANVLTF. Partial CDR3 DNA: TGTGCCAGCAGCTTCGGGGAACGGGCCAACGTC.

With respect to this clone: With the read ending 3 residues before the CDR3 end, the germline J gene is used to fill in that end. V is TRBV7-6 and J is TRBJ2-1; D is possibly TRBD1 (6 bases). The V and J ends lost 1 base and 4 bases respectively, with 11 bases between them. CDR3 length: 15 amino acids. Germline V lookup: CDR1 SGHVS, CDR2 FNYEAQ. This CDR3 is CASSLERTDYNEQFF. CDR3 bases read: TGTGCCAGCAGCTTAGAGAGGACAGATTACAATGAG.

Details on this clone: The read is 3 residues too short to cover the CDR3 end, so that end is filled in from the germline J gene. The rearrangement uses TRBV11-2 and TRBJ2-1; 8 positions match TRBD2. J gave up 3 bases and V 3 bases, and 4 bases lay outside the gene matches. The CDR3 covers 15 residues. Germline CDR1 and CDR2: SGHAT and FQNNGV. The CDR3 reads CASSFQREIYNEQFF. The DNA read from the CDR3 is TGTGCCAGCAGCTTCCAGCGGGAGATCTACAATGAG.

As regards this clone: With the read ending 3 residues before the CDR3 end, the germline J gene is used to fill in that end. The gene calls are TRBV20-1 and TRBJ2-7, with a tentative D call TRBD2 (6 bases). V lost 7 bases and J 5 bases, leaving 15 bases between the germline ends. The CDR3 is 12 residues long. Looked up from germline, CDR1 is DFQATT and CDR2 is SNEGSKA (reference sequence). The CDR3: CSETAGIDEQYF. The covered CDR3 bases are TGCAGTGAGACGGCGGGAATAGACGAG.

A note on this clone: With the read ending 3 residues before the CDR3 end, the germline J gene is used to fill in that end. The rearrangement links TRBV14 to TRBJ2-1, with 11 nucleotides matching TRBD2. The CDR3 has 15 amino acids. CDR1 is SGHDN and CDR2 is FVKESK in the germline V gene. Losses at the gene ends were 2 bases for V and 3 bases for J; bases not matched to a gene: 0. The CDR3 region is CASSQLAGGYNEQFF. The CDR3 DNA, read in part, is TGTGCCAGCAGCCAACTAGCGGGAGGCTACAATGAG.

Of note for this clone: Read sequence stops 3 residues before the CDR3 end, and the germline J gene provides the missing end. The chain employs TRBV30 and TRBJ2-7, with TRBD1 matching 10 bases. Germline CDR1 is GTSNPN and CDR2 is SVGIG (reference sequence). V shed 4 bases and J 2 bases; nucleotides not matched to a gene: 5. The CDR3 has 14 residues. This CDR3 is CAWTLGTGAYEQYF. CDR3 DNA (partial): TGTGCCTGGACGTTGGGGACAGGGGCCTACGAG.

Remarks on this clone: Read data end 3 residues before the CDR3 end; the end is taken from the germline J gene. The genes are TRBV5-4 and TRBJ2-5; unclear D gene. V lost 1 base and J 0 bases, leaving 10 bases between the germline ends. Germline CDR1 and CDR2: SGHNT and YYREEE (reference sequence). There are 15 residues in the CDR3. CDR3 in amino acids: CASSLWWPNQETQYF. The sequenced CDR3 bases are TGTGCCAGCAGCTTGTGGTGGCCGAACCAAGAGACC.

As to this clone: The missing CDR3 end, 3 residues past where the read stops, is filled in from the germline J gene. The J gene is TRBJ1-6, the V gene TRBV29-1; 8 bases align to TRBD1. V shed 6 bases and J 11 bases; nucleotides not matched to a gene: 12. Germline-derived CDR1 and CDR2 are SQVTM and ANQGSEA. The CDR3 is 14 residues long. Incomplete CDR3 DNA: TGCAGCGTGAAATCAGGGGGCGGTCAGCCACCC. Translating it yields CSVKSGGGQPP. The CDR3, in full, reads CSVKSGGGQPPLHF.

A note on this clone: The read halts 3 residues ahead of the CDR3 end, with the missing end drawn from the germline J gene. V usage is TRBV11-2 and J usage is TRBJ2-4, with 8 bases lining up with TRBD1. The CDR3 length is 14 residues. V gave up 9 bases and J gave up 1 base; unmatched junction bases: 5. CDR1 and CDR2 from the germline V gene are SGHAT and FQNNGV. The covered CDR3 bases are TGTGCCAGTTCAGGGGGCGCGGCCAAAAACATT. It encodes CASSGGAAKNI. The CDR3 reads in full as CASSGGAAKNIQYF.